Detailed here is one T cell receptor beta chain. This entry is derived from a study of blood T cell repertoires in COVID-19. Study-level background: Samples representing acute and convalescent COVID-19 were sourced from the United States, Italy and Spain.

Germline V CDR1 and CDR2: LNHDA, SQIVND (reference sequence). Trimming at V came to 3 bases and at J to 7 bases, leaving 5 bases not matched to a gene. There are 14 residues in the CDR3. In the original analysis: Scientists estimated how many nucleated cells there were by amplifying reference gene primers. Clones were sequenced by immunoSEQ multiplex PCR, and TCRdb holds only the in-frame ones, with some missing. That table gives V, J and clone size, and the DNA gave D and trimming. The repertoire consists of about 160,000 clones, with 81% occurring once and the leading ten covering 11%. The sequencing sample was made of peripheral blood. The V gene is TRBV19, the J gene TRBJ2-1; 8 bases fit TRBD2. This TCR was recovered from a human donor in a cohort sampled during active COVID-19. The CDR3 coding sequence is TGTGCCAGTAGTATCTCGGGGGGGCGGAATGAGCAGTTCTTC. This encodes CASSISGGRNEQFF.